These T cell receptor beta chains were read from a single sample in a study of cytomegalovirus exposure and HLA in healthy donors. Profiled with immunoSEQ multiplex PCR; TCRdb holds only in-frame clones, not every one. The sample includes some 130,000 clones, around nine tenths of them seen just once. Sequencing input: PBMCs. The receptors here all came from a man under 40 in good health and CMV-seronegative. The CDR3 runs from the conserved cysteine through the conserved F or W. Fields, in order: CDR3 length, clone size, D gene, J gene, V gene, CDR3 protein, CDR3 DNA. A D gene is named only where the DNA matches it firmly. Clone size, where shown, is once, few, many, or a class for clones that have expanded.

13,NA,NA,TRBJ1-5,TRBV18,CASSPFPFPPQHF,TGTGCCAGCTCACCATTCCCTTTTCCGCCCCAGCATTTT
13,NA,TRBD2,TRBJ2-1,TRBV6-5,CATTGTSNNEQFF,TGTGCCACTACCGGGACTAGTAACAATGAGCAGTTCTTC
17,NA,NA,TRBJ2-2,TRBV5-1,CASSLGARGANTGELFF,TGCGCCAGCAGCTTGGGGGCCAGGGGGGCGAACACCGGGGAGCTGTTTTTT
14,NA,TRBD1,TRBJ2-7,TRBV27,CASSTGTGGGEQYF,TGTGCCAGCAGTACCGGGACAGGGGGAGGCGAGCAGTACTTC
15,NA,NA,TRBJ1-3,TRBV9,CASSAGGGSGNTIYF,TGTGCCAGCAGCGCTGGCGGGGGGTCTGGAAACACCATATATTTT
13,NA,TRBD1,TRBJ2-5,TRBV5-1,CASSLAGGETQYF,TGCGCCAGCAGCTTGGCAGGGGGAGAGACCCAGTACTTC
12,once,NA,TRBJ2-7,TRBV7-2,CASSPTTYEQYF,TGTGCCAGCAGCCCTACGACCTACGAGCAGTACTTC
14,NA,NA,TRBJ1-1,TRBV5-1,CASSFTGSNTEAFF,TGCGCCAGCAGCTTCACAGGATCAAACACTGAAGCTTTCTTT
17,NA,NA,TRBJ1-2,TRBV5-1,CASSLLGRNARDYGYTF,TGCGCCAGCAGCTTGTTAGGCAGGAACGCGAGGGACTATGGCTACACCTTC
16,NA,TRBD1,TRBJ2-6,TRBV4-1,CASSSTGSPGANVLTF,TGCGCCAGCAGCTCGACAGGGTCCCCCGGGGCCAACGTCCTGACTTTC
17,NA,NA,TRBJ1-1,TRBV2,CASSERTVTVRNTEAFF,TGTGCCAGCAGTGAACGAACCGTGACAGTTAGGAACACTGAAGCTTTCTTT
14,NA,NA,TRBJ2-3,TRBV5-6,CASSTRQVTDTQYF,TGTGCCAGCAGCACCCGACAAGTCACAGATACGCAGTATTTT
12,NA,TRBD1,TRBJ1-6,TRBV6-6,CASSRQGSPLHF,TGTGCCAGCAGCCGACAGGGTTCACCCCTCCACTTT
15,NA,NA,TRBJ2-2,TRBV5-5,CASSQQGANTGELFF,TGTGCCAGCAGTCAACAGGGCGCGAACACCGGGGAGCTGTTTTTT
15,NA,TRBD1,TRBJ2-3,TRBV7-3,CASSPGQGPTDTQYF,TGTGCCAGCAGCCCGGGACAGGGCCCCACAGATACGCAGTATTTT
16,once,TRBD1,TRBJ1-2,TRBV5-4,CASSIGPGQGDYGYTF,TGTGCCAGCAGCATTGGGCCGGGACAGGGCGACTATGGCTACACCTTC
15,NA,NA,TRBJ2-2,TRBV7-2,CASSVRASNTGELFF,TGTGCCAGCAGCGTGCGAGCTTCTAACACCGGGGAGCTGTTTTTT
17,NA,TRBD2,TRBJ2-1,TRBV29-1,CSVEAHRPTSGRTEQFF,TGCAGCGTTGAAGCCCACCGTCCCACTAGCGGGAGGACTGAGCAGTTCTTC
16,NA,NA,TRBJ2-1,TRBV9,CASSSTGTPSANEQFF,TGTGCCAGCAGTTCAACGGGAACCCCTAGCGCCAATGAGCAGTTCTTC
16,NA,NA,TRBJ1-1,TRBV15,CATSRDLGAMNTEAFF,TGTGCCACCAGCAGAGATTTAGGGGCGATGAACACTGAAGCTTTCTTT
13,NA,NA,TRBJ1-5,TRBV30,CAWSGQASQPQHF,TGTGCCTGGAGTGGACAGGCGAGCCAGCCCCAGCATTTT
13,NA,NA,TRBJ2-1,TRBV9,CASSGLAYNEQFF,TGTGCCAGCAGCGGACTAGCCTACAATGAGCAGTTCTTC
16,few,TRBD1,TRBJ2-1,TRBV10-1,CASSEGGQAPYNEQFF,TGCGCCAGCAGTGAAGGAGGACAGGCCCCCTACAATGAGCAGTTCTTC
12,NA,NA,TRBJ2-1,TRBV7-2,CASSLQGIEQFF,TGTGCCAGCAGCTTACAGGGGATTGAGCAGTTCTTC
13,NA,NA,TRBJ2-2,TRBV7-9,CASEAGDTGELFF,TGTGCCAGCGAGGCAGGGGACACCGGGGAGCTGTTTTTT
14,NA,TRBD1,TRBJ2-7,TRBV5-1,CASKGFNRGYEQYF,TGCGCCAGCAAGGGGTTTAACAGGGGCTACGAGCAGTACTTC